The T cell receptor beta chain under discussion was sequenced for a study of PD-1 blockade in mismatch repair-deficient tumors. Study-wide points: Rapid post-treatment expansion, then contraction, generally preceding radiologic response, marked tumor-resident clones.

Mismatch repair deficiency was confirmed in all patients, by PCR or immunohistochemistry. This CDR3 region has 15 residues. The V gene lost 6 bases and the J gene lost 6 bases, with 21 bases spanning the gap. Germline lookup yields CDR1 MNHEY and CDR2 SVGAGI. Sequenced by immunoSEQ multiplex PCR; TCRdb stores in-frame clones only, minus some. The repertoire consists of around 48,000 clones, with around 82% occurring once and the leading ten covering approximately 3.2%. Of note for this clone: Its antigen is not known.

The TCR comes from an adult with mismatch repair-deficient cancer. The gene calls are TRBV6-5 and TRBJ2-7; D is perhaps TRBD1 (6 bases). The sequences come from peripheral blood, collected 4 weeks after starting pembrolizumab. The CDR3 coding sequence is TGTGCCAGCAGCTACGACCCCACAGGGCAGAGCGAGCAGTACTTC. Its protein is CASSYDPTGQSEQYF.